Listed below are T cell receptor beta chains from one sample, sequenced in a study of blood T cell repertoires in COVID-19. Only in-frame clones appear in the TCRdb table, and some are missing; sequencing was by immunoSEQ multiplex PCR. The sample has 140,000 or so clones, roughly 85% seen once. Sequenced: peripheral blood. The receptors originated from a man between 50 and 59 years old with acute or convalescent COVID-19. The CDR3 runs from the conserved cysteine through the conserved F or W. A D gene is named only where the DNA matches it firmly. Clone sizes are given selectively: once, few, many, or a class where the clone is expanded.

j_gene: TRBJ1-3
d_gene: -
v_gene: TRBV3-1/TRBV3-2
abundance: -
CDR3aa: CAVRTVGNTIYF
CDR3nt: TGTGCCGTCCGGACAGTGGGAAACACCATATATTTT

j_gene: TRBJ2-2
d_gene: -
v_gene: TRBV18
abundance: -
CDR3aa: CASSPFSRTYTGELFF
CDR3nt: TGTGCCAGCTCACCATTTTCCCGGACATACACCGGGGAGCTGTTTTTT

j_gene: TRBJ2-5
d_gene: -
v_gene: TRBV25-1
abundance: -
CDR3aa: CASSGQGGGTQYF
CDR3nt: TGTGCCAGCAGTGGACAGGGAGGTGGGACCCAGTACTTC

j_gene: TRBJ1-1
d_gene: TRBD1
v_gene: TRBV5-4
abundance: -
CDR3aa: CASSPPGQAGGTEAFF
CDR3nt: TGTGCCAGCAGTCCACCCGGACAGGCGGGGGGCACTGAAGCTTTCTTT

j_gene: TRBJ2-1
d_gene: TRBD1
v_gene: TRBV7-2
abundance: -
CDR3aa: CASSLDGTGGEQFF
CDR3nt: TGTGCCAGCAGCTTAGACGGGACAGGGGGCGAGCAGTTCTTC

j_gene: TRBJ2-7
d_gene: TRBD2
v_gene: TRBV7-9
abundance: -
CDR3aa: CASSGGAGGRYEQYF
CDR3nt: TGTGCCAGCAGCGGGGGAGCGGGGGGCCGATACGAGCAGTACTTC

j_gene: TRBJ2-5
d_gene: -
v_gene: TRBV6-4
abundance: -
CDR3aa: CASSEAIRVIEETQYF
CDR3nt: TGTGCCAGCAGCGAAGCTATCAGGGTTATAGAAGAGACCCAGTACTTC

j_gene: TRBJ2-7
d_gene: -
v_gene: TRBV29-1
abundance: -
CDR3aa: CSVLQGYEQYF
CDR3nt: TGCAGCGTCCTACAGGGCTACGAGCAGTACTTC

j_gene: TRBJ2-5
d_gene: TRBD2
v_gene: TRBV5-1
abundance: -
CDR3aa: CASSLGLSRGDQETQYF
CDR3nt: TGCGCCAGCAGCTTGGGCCTGAGTCGGGGGGATCAAGAGACCCAGTACTTC

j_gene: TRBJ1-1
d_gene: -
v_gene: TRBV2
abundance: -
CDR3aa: CASSPSKQGVDTEAFF
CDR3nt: TGTGCCAGCAGTCCCAGTAAACAGGGAGTGGACACTGAAGCTTTCTTT

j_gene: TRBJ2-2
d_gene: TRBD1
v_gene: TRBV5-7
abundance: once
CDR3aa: CASSLKGATNTGELFF
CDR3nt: TGTGCCAGCAGCTTGAAGGGGGCGACGAACACCGGGGAGCTGTTTTTT

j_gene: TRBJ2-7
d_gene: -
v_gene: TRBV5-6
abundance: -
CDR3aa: CASSLLTTAYHEQYF
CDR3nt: TGTGCCAGCAGCTTGCTCACGACAGCGTACCACGAGCAGTACTTC

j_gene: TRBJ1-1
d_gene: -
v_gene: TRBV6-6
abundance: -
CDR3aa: CASTTPRTEAFF
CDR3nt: TGTGCCAGCACGACTCCCCGGACTGAAGCTTTCTTT

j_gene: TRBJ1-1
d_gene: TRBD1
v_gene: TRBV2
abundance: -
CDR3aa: CASSDQGVKTEAFF
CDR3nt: TGTGCCAGCAGTGATCAGGGGGTGAAAACTGAAGCTTTCTTT

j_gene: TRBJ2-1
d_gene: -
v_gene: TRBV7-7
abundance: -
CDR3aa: CASSRDRVSYNEQFF
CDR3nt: TGTGCTAGCTCCCGCGATCGGGTTTCCTACAATGAGCAGTTCTTC

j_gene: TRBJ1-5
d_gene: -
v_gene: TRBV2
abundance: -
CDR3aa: CASSERQGSNQPQHF
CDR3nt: TGTGCCAGCAGTGAAAGGCAGGGAAGTAATCAGCCCCAGCATTTT

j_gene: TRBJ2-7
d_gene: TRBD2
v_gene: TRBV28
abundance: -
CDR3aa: CASSSPAGITYEQYF
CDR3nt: TGTGCCAGCAGTTCCCCAGCGGGGATTACCTACGAGCAGTACTTC

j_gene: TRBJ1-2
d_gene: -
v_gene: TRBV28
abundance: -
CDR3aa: CASSFSGRGFYGYTF
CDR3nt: TGTGCCAGCAGTTTTTCCGGCAGGGGATTCTATGGCTACACCTTC

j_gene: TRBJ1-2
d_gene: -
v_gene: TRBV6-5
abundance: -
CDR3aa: CASTYDNYGYTF
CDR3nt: TGTGCCAGCACCTACGATAACTATGGCTACACCTTC

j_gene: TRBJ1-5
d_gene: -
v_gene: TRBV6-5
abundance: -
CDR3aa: CASSSDPGNQPQHF
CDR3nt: TGTGCCAGCAGTTCCGACCCGGGGAATCAGCCCCAGCATTTT

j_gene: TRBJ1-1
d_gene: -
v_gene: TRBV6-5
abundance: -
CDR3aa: CASSYSFRNTEAFF
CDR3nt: TGTGCCAGCAGTTACTCGTTCCGGAACACTGAAGCTTTCTTT

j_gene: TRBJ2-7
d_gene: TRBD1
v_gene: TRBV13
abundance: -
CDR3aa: CASSLGGTGSSYEQYF
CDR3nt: TGTGCCAGCAGCTTAGGGGGGACAGGGAGCTCCTACGAGCAGTACTTC

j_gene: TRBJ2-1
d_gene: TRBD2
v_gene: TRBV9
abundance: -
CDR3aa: CASSRPLAGESNEQFF
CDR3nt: TGTGCCAGCAGTCGACCCCTGGCGGGAGAATCCAATGAGCAGTTCTTC

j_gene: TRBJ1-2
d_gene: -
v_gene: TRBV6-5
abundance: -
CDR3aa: CASSRGQTNYGYTF
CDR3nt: TGTGCCAGCAGTCGAGGGCAGACTAACTATGGCTACACCTTC

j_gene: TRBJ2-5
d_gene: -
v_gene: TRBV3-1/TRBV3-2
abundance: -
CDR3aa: CASRVDDIQETQYF
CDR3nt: TGTGCCAGCAGGGTCGACGACATACAAGAGACCCAGTACTTC

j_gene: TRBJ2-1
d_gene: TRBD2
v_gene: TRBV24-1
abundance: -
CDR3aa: CATSETGTSGRSYNEQFF
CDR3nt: TGTGCCACCAGTGAAACCGGGACTAGCGGGAGGTCTTACAATGAGCAGTTCTTC

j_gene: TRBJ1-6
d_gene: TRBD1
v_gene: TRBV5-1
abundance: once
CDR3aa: CASSWTGVDSPLHF
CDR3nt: TGCGCCAGCAGCTGGACAGGGGTCGATTCACCCCTCCACTTT

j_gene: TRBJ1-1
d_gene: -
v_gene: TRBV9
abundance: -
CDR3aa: CASSEKTVNTEAFF
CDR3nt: TGTGCCAGCAGCGAAAAAACAGTGAACACTGAAGCTTTCTTT

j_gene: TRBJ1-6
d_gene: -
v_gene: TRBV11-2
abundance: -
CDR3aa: CASSFFLSGTGIMSSPLHF
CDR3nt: TGTGCCAGCAGCTTTTTCTTAAGCGGCACGGGGATAATGAGTTCACCCCTCCACTTT

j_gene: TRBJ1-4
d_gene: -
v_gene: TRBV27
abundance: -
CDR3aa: CASTTRGATNEKLFF
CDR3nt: TGTGCCAGCACCACCCGAGGTGCAACTAATGAAAAACTGTTTTTT

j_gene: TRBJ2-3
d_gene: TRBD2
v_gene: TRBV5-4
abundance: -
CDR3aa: CASSPLIAGVRDTQYF
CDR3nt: TGTGCCAGCAGCCCCCTTATAGCGGGAGTCCGGGATACGCAGTATTTT

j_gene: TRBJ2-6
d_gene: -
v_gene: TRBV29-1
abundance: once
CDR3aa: CSVEEGVGANVLTF
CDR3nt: TGCAGCGTTGAAGAAGGGGTTGGGGCCAACGTCCTGACTTTC

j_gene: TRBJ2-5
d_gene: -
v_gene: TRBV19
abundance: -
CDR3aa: CASSISYRETETQYF
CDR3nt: TGTGCCAGTAGTATATCGTACAGGGAGACCGAGACCCAGTACTTC

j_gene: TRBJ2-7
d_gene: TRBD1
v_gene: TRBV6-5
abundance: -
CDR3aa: CASTPQGTAYEQYF
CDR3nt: TGTGCCAGCACCCCTCAGGGGACAGCCTACGAGCAGTACTTC

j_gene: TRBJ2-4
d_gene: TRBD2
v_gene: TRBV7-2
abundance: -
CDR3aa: CASSQLAGLAKNIQYF
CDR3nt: TGTGCCAGCAGCCAGCTAGCGGGACTAGCCAAAAACATTCAGTACTTC

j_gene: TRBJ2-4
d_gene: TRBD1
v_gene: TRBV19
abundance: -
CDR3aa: CASSIPADRAVQYF
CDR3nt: TGTGCCAGTAGTATCCCCGCGGACAGGGCGGTTCAGTACTTC

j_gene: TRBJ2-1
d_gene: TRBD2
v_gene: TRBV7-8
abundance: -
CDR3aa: CASSLWPSGGNEQFF
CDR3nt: TGTGCCAGCAGCTTATGGCCTAGCGGCGGCAATGAGCAGTTCTTC

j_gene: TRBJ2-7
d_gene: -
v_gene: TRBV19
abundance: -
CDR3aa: CASSIVGQGANEQYF
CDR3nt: TGTGCCAGTAGTATAGTAGGGCAGGGTGCTAACGAGCAGTACTTC

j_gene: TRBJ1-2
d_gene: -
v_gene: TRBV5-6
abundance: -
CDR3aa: CASSRILDSDYGYTF
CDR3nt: TGTGCCAGCAGCCGGATTTTGGACAGCGACTATGGCTACACCTTC

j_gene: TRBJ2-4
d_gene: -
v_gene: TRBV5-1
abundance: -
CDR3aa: CASSFNSKNIQYF
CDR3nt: TGCGCCAGCAGCTTTAATTCCAAAAACATTCAGTACTTC

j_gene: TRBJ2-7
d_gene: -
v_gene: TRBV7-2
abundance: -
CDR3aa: CASSLSSGANEQYF
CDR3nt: TGTGCCAGCAGCTTAAGTAGCGGTGCCAACGAGCAGTACTTC